This TCR beta chain was recorded in a study of OX40 agonist ivuxolimab in advanced cancers. Across the whole study: Patients in dose escalation had liver, melanoma, kidney or head and neck cancers. Mean age approximately 59 years, range about 23 to 80; 82.7% male.

Germline V gene sequence: CDR1 DFQATT, CDR2 SNEGSKA (reference sequence). With 6 bases removed from V and 13 bases from J, the gap between germline ends came to 16 bases. The CDR3 loop spans 11 amino acids. Some clones are missing from TCRdb's copy, which holds only in-frame ones; the method was immunoSEQ multiplex PCR. The sample contains approximately 58,000 clones, more than 85% of which appear only once. The sample here was CD4+ or CD8+ T cells sorted from blood, taken in a trial of the OX40 agonist ivuxolimab. This clonotype originated in an adult with an advanced solid tumor such as melanoma, head and neck, liver or kidney cancer. The genes are TRBV20-1 and TRBJ2-1; D may match TRBD1 or TRBD2 (7 bases each). CDR3: CSAGGGSFQFF. In DNA form, the CDR3 reads TGCAGTGCAGGGGGCGGGAGCTTCCAGTTCTTC.